Presented here are 9 T cell receptor beta chains from one specimen sequenced in a study of blood T cell repertoires in COVID-19. This table comes from immunoSEQ multiplex PCR, and its TCRdb copy is limited to in-frame clones, with some not included. The table has around 300,000 clones, roughly 85% seen once; the top ten hold around 5.8%. The sequenced sample consisted of PBMCs or T cells enriched from blood (not recorded which). These TCRs come from a woman in her thirties or forties who had recovered from COVID-19.

This chain links TRBV5-1 with TRBJ2-1; TRBD1 agrees at 9 bases. J was trimmed by 1 base and V by 3 bases; bases with no gene match: 2. This CDR3 is 15 amino acids long. Germline loops: CDR1 SGHRS, CDR2 YFSETQ. The CDR3 region has the DNA TGCGCCAGCAGCTCGGGACAGGGTTCCTACAATGAGCAGTTCTTC. Residues: CASSSGQGSYNEQFF.

The chain combines TRBV6-1 with TRBJ1-2; D unresolved. The CDR3 covers 15 residues. V was trimmed by 1 base and J by 0 bases, leaving 9 bases between them. The germline gives CDR1 MNHNS, CDR2 SASEGT. The chain's CDR3 is CASSEVGISNYGYTF. In nucleotides, the CDR3 is TGTGCCAGCAGTGAAGTTGGCATCTCTAACTATGGCTACACCTTC.

This clone occurred once. The chain recombines TRBV7-2 with TRBJ2-7, with 10 bases aligning to TRBD2. J lost 6 bases, V lost 0 bases, and 8 bases had no gene match. The length of the CDR3 is 16 residues. The germline gives CDR1 SGHTA, CDR2 FQGNSA. CDR3 bases: TGTGCCAGCAGCTTAGCCCCTCCTAGCGGGAGCATCGAGCAGTACTTC. Protein sequence: CASSLAPPSGSIEQYF.

The chain carries TRBV5-1 and TRBJ2-1; 9 bases fit TRBD2. The CDR3 consists of 15 residues. The V gene's germline CDR1 is SGHRS and CDR2 YFSETQ. The ends lost 3 bases at V and 8 bases at J; junction bases unmatched: 9. The CDR3 is CASSWRGREGDEQFF. The CDR3, as DNA: TGCGCCAGCAGCTGGCGGGGGCGGGAGGGTGATGAGCAGTTCTTC.

This clone was observed a few times. The chain uses TRBV3-1 (or the pseudogene TRBV3-2) and TRBJ2-7; a weak D match, TRBD2 (6 bases). Germline V gene data show CDR1 as LGHDT and CDR2 as YNNKEL (reference sequence). The ends were cut back, 4 bases at V and 4 bases at J, with 17 bases in the middle. The CDR3 is 15 amino acids. CDR3 DNA: TGTGCCAGCAGCCCCGGGGTGGGAGGAGGGTACGAGCAGTACTTC. The encoded protein is CASSPGVGGGYEQYF.

This sequence joins TRBV6-5 and TRBJ2-1, with D perhaps matching TRBD2 (7 bases). With 6 bases removed from V and 9 bases from J, the gap between germline ends came to 21 bases. CDR3 length: 15 amino acids. The germline V gene has CDR1 MNHEY and CDR2 SVGAGI. CDR3 bases: TGTGCCAGCAGAGGGGGGGACGCCTCCGGGTTTGAGCAGTTCTTC. The encoded protein is CASRGGDASGFEQFF.

V and J are TRBV30 and TRBJ1-1; D may be TRBD1 (6 bases). CDR1 and CDR2 (germline): GTSNPN, SVGIG (reference sequence). Trimming shortened V by 0 bases and J by 10 bases, and 12 bases separated the two germline ends. The CDR3 is 12 amino acids. DNA of the CDR3: TGTGCCTGGAGTGTGGGTTGGGGGCCAGCTTTCTTT. Its protein is CAWSVGWGPAFF.

This rearrangement joins TRBV15 to TRBJ1-2; D may be TRBD1 (6 bases). With 0 bases removed from V and 5 bases from J, the gap between germline ends came to 22 bases. CDR3 length: 18 residues. The V gene's germline CDR1 is LNHNV and CDR2 YYDKDF (reference sequence). The CDR3 DNA reads TGTGCCACCAGCAGAGATTTGACAGGACGGACTTGGTTGTATGGCTACACCTTC. It yields the protein CATSRDLTGRTWLYGYTF.

The chain joins TRBV18 to TRBJ2-7, with D possibly being TRBD1 (5 bases). The V and J ends lost 1 base and 5 bases respectively, with 9 bases between them. Germline lookup yields CDR1 KGHSH and CDR2 LQKENI. This CDR3 region has 13 residues. CDR3 in amino acids: CASSPQIRDEQYF. The CDR3 DNA reads TGTGCCAGCTCACCACAAATCAGGGACGAGCAGTACTTC.